The 29 T cell receptor beta chains given below trace back to one sample, sequenced in a study of blood T cells in healthy people across ages. Primed by a sample-barcoded 5' primer and a J-beta primer mix, a second PCR proceeded for roughly 6 to 12 cycles. One entry per CDR3 protein results from TCRdb running MiXCR on the 5' RACE reads. The table lists more than 550,000 distinct CDR3 sequences, 22% of them singletons, with roughly 22% in the top ten. Material: blood. These receptor sequences come from a man between 65 and 80 years old in good health.

This clonotype has only a few counts. This chain links TRBV6-4 with TRBJ2-5; 8 bases fit TRBD2. The trim removed 7 bases at V and 1 base at J, leaving 8 bases unmatched. The CDR3 contains 15 residues. Germline V CDR1 and CDR2: MRHNA, SNTAGT. In nucleotides, the CDR3 is TGTGCCAGCATTGCACAGCGGGGGTCCCAAGAGACCCAGTACTTC. Its translation: CASIAQRGSQETQYF.

The chain has TRBV6-2 or TRBV6-3 and TRBJ1-2; a weak D match, TRBD1 (6 bases). This CDR3 comprises 14 residues. CDR1 and CDR2 (germline): MNHEY, SVGEGT. The V end was cut by 11 bases, the J end by 5 bases, with 21 bases between. The CDR3 loop is CAGREQGSVYGYTF. The CDR3 DNA is TGTGCCGGCCGAGAACAGGGATCGGTTTATGGCTACACCTTC.

The rearrangement links TRBV7-7 to TRBJ2-5; weak D call: TRBD1 (5 bases). The length of the CDR3 is 12 residues. V gave up 1 base and J gave up 7 bases, with 7 bases separating them. Germline assignment: CDR1 SSHAT and CDR2 FNYEAQ (reference sequence). The CDR3 here is CASSLEGLTQYF. CDR3 DNA sequence: TGTGCCAGCAGCTTAGAGGGGCTGACCCAGTACTTC.

The V gene is TRBV9, the J gene TRBJ2-1; D remains unclear. Trimming took off 6 bases at V and 5 bases at J, with 12 bases between the two ends. Germline V gene lookup returns CDR1 SGDLS and CDR2 YYNGEE. The length of the CDR3 is 13 residues. The CDR3 sequence: CASNALTDNEQFF. Written as DNA, the CDR3 is TGTGCCAGCAACGCTCTGACCGACAATGAGCAGTTCTTC. Full variable domain (remainder filled in from reference TRBV9 and TRBJ2-1): DSGVTQTPKHLITATGQRVTLRCSPRSGDLSVYWYQQSLDQGLQFLIQYYNGEERAKGNILERFSAQQFPDLHSELNLSSLELGDSALYFCASNALTDNEQFFGPGTRLTVL.

This sequence joins TRBV20-1 and TRBJ2-3; 8 nucleotides line up with TRBD2. The CDR3 is 16 residues long. Looked up from germline, CDR1 is DFQATT and CDR2 is SNEGSKA (reference sequence). V trimming: 6 bases; J trimming: 1 base; junction bases outside the gene matches: 12. The DNA of the CDR3 is TGCAGTGCCCCCGGGTATTTAGCGGGGCGCACAGATACGCAGTATTTT. Protein product: CSAPGYLAGRTDTQYF.

This clonotype was seen only a few times. V and J are TRBV4-3 and TRBJ2-1, with D maybe TRBD2 (6 bases). TRBJ2-5 explains the end of the DNA better; the J call may be wrong. The CDR3 sequence is 15 residues long. CDR1 is LGHNA and CDR2 is YSLEER in the germline V gene. CDR3 in amino acids: CASSGSPGVWETQYF. As DNA, the CDR3 is TGCGCCAGCAGCGGCTCCCCGGGGGTTTGGGAGACCCAGTACTTC.

The DNA of the CDR3 is TGTGCCAGCAGCAAAGAGGTCCGAGGCTTGGGACAAAACAATGAGCAGTTCTTC. Translated, it gives CASSKEVRGLGQNNEQFF. V is TRBV21-1 and J is TRBJ2-1; the D call in the table, TRBD1, was not verified against the DNA. TRBV21-1 corresponds to a pseudogene. This CDR3 is 18 amino acids long.

V gene TRBV7-2 combines with J gene TRBJ2-7; D is uncertain. Germline V gene sequence: CDR1 SGHTA, CDR2 FQGNSA. This CDR3 has 14 residues. Trimming cost V 5 bases and J 6 bases, with 17 bases left between them. Here the CDR3 reads CASSRSLGFSEQYV. In DNA form, the CDR3 reads TGTGCCAGCAGCCGTTCTCTGGGTTTCTCCGAGCAGTACGTC.

The rearrangement uses TRBV12-3 or TRBV12-4 and TRBJ1-1, with D maybe TRBD1 (6 bases). V lost 6 bases and J 1 base, leaving 12 bases between the germline ends. This CDR3 is 14 amino acids long. For the CDR3, the DNA is TGTGCCAGCAGGTGGCGGGGGCCGAACACTGAAGCTTTCTTT. Translation: CASRWRGPNTEAFF.

The J gene is TRBJ2-3, the V gene TRBV20-1; TRBD2 matches 7 bases. Germline V gene lookup returns CDR1 DFQATT and CDR2 SNEGSKA (reference sequence). The CDR3 has 17 residues. V lost 1 base, J lost 0 bases, and 10 bases stayed unmatched. In DNA, the CDR3 is TGCAGTGCTAGAGGGGGCGGGCGGGAGACGAGCACAGATACGCAGTATTTT. It translates to CSARGGGRETSTDTQYF.

V is TRBV12-3 or TRBV12-4 and J is TRBJ2-7; 8 bases line up with TRBD2. V shed 4 bases and J 3 bases; nucleotides not matched to a gene: 5. The CDR3 has 14 amino acids. For the CDR3, the DNA is TGTGCCAGCAGTTCCCCCGGGACTAGCTACGAGCAGTACTTC. Translated: CASSSPGTSYEQYF.

This clonotype came up a few times. This chain joins TRBV12-3 or TRBV12-4 and TRBJ2-2, with D unclear. The CDR3 sequence is 14 residues long. Between the trimmed V and J ends, which lost 10 bases and 1 base, there was a span of 13 bases. The CDR3 protein is CAITGRVNTGELFF. CDR3 nucleotides: TGTGCCATTACGGGCCGGGTGAACACCGGGGAGCTGTTTTTT.

The sample holds a few counts of this clonotype. This rearrangement joins TRBV6-6 to TRBJ2-1; tentative D call: TRBD1 (5 bases). The J call is doubtful: the DNA matches TRBJ2-7 better. The CDR3 is made up of 13 amino acids. Germline-derived CDR1 and CDR2 are MNHNY and SVGAGI (reference sequence). CDR3 sequence (DNA): TGTGCCAGCAGTTTACAGGTTTACTACGAGCAGTACTTC. Translating it yields CASSLQVYYEQYF.

This clonotype was seen only a few times. V is TRBV5-1 and J is TRBJ1-6; D perhaps matches TRBD1 (6 bases). Germline loops: CDR1 SGHRS, CDR2 YFSETQ. This CDR3 has 14 residues. The V end lost 0 bases, the J end lost 7 bases, and 8 bases lay between the germline ends. The CDR3 DNA reads TGCGCCAGCAGCTTGGCAGGGGCCAATTCACCCCTCCACTTT. Translating it yields CASSLAGANSPLHF.

The J gene is TRBJ1-4, the V gene TRBV3-1, with no clear D. Germline assignment: CDR1 LGHDT and CDR2 YNNKEL (reference sequence). Trimming left V 8 bases short and J 5 bases short, with 18 bases between. This CDR3 is built from 15 residues. The CDR3 spells CASVGGRGGNEKLFF. The CDR3 DNA reads as TGTGCCAGCGTCGGCGGCCGGGGAGGAAATGAAAAACTGTTTTTT.

In its sample, this clonotype was seen a few times. The chain uses TRBV4-1 and TRBJ2-3, with 12 nucleotides matching TRBD2. This CDR3 has 16 residues. CDR1 is MGHRA, CDR2 YSYEKL, per germline. The V gene end was trimmed by 4 bases and the J gene end by 0 bases; junction bases not matched to a gene: 2. In DNA form, the CDR3 reads TGCGCCAGCAGCCGAGGACTAGCGGGGAGCACAGATACGCAGTATTTT. It specifies CASSRGLAGSTDTQYF.

This chain uses TRBV28 with TRBJ2-1; D is unresolved. This CDR3 comprises 12 residues. V shed 6 bases and J shed 12 bases, with 15 bases lying between them. Germline V CDR1 and CDR2: MDHEN, SYDVKM. CDR3 protein: CASSQLRKGQFF. In DNA form, the CDR3 reads TGTGCCAGCAGCCAACTACGCAAAGGGCAGTTCTTC. Complete variable domain (other parts from reference TRBV28 and TRBJ2-1): DVKVTQSSRYLVKRTGEKVFLECVQDMDHENMFWYRQDPGLGLRLIYFSYDVKMKEKGDIPEGYSVSREKKERFSLILESASTNQTSMYLCASSQLRKGQFFGPGTRLTVL.

The J gene is TRBJ2-4, the V gene TRBV4-1; no clear D gene. There are 15 residues in the CDR3. The V end was cut by 4 bases, the J end by 7 bases, with 17 bases between. Germline lookup yields CDR1 MGHRA and CDR2 YSYEKL. CDR3 sequence (DNA): TGCGCCAGCAGCCCAAAAATATTGTCTGGGAACATTCAGTACTTC. Its translation is CASSPKILSGNIQYF.

The J gene is TRBJ2-1, the V gene TRBV2, with D perhaps being TRBD1 or TRBD2 (6 bases each). V was cut by 9 bases and J by 2 bases, with 14 bases left in between. CDR1 SNHLY and CDR2 FYNNEI come from the germline V gene. The CDR3 consists of 14 residues. The CDR3 loop is CASITGRTYNEQFF. The CDR3 DNA reads TGTGCCAGTATAACAGGGAGGACCTACAATGAGCAGTTCTTC.

This clonotype is a singleton in its sample. It is likely a read error, because the conserved phenylalanine at the end of the CDR3 is missing. The J gene is TRBJ2-1, the V gene TRBV12-3 or TRBV12-4, with 7 bases that match TRBD1. TRBJ2-5 matches the DNA end more closely, so the J call is doubtful. The CDR3 runs to 16 residues. CDR3 nucleotides: TGTGCCAGCAGTGACGGCCGGGACAGAGGGGAGTTGACCCAGTACCTC. Protein sequence: CASSDGRDRGELTQYL.

This clonotype has a handful of counts. In DNA, the CDR3 is TGTGCCAGCAGCCCCCATGGACAGACCGCTTTCACAGATACGCAGTATTTT. This translates into CASSPHGQTAFTDTQYF. The J gene is TRBJ2-3, the V gene TRBV9; weak D call: TRBD1 (6 bases). This CDR3 spans 17 amino acids. V was shortened by 4 bases and J by 2 bases, with 20 bases between the two germline ends. Per the germline V gene, CDR1 is SGDLS and CDR2 is YYNGEE.

This chain uses TRBV12-5 with TRBJ2-2, with D uncertain. Per the germline V gene, CDR1 is LGHNT and CDR2 is FRNRAP. This CDR3 has 13 residues. Between the trimmed V and J ends, which lost 4 bases and 2 bases, there was a span of 5 bases. The CDR3 loop reads CASGSSNTGELFF. The CDR3 bases are TGTGCTAGTGGTTCAAGTAACACCGGGGAGCTGTTTTTT.

This clonotype was counted only a few times. The rearrangement joins TRBV6-2 or TRBV6-3 to TRBJ1-3, with no clear D. The CDR3 totals 12 residues. The V end lost 2 bases, the J end lost 7 bases, and 6 bases lay between the germline ends. Germline V gene sequence: CDR1 MNHEY, CDR2 SVGEGT. The CDR3 protein is CASSYERNTIYF. CDR3 bases: TGTGCCAGCAGTTACGAAAGGAACACCATATATTTT.

The chain recombines TRBV6-5 with TRBJ2-3, with D hard to call. V was cut by 5 bases and J by 4 bases, with 16 bases left in between. CDR1 and CDR2 from the germline V gene are MNHEY and SVGAGI. The CDR3 has 15 residues. This CDR3 is CASSLVEGFADTQYF. CDR3 in DNA: TGTGCCAGCAGTCTCGTTGAAGGGTTTGCAGATACGCAGTATTTT.

This chain joins TRBV27 and TRBJ1-2, with 7 bases that match TRBD1. The CDR3 sequence is 13 residues long. V dropped 2 bases and J dropped 6; count of bases not matched to a gene: 3. CDR1 is MNHEY and CDR2 is SMNVEV in the germline V gene (reference sequence). CDR3 sequence: CASSLRDRDGYTF. The CDR3 DNA follows: TGTGCCAGCAGTTTACGAGACAGGGATGGCTACACCTTC.

This chain joins TRBV12-3 or TRBV12-4 and TRBJ2-2; D may be TRBD1 or TRBD2 (5 bases each). The CDR3 length is 15 residues. Trimming left V 7 bases short and J 2 bases short, with 14 bases between. This CDR3 is CASNIGTSNTGELFF. DNA of the CDR3: TGTGCCAGCAACATCGGGACCTCCAACACCGGGGAGCTGTTTTTT.

This clonotype was recorded a few times. DNA for the CDR3: TGTGCCAGCAGTTTAGCGCGGGGAAACGAGCAGTACGTC. Translating gives CASSLARGNEQYV. J is TRBJ2-7 and V is TRBV12-3 or TRBV12-4, with D perhaps matching TRBD2 (6 bases). Trimming cost V 0 bases and J 5 bases, with 8 bases left between them. The CDR3 length is 13 residues.

This rearrangement joins TRBV20-1 to TRBJ2-1; D is unclear. The CDR3 is 12 amino acids. Germline values: CDR1 DFQATT, CDR2 SNEGSKA (reference sequence). Trimming took off 4 bases at V and 1 base at J, with 5 bases between the two ends. Here the CDR3 DNA reads TGCAGTGCTATTAGGTCCTACAATGAGCAGTTCTTC. It is translated as CSAIRSYNEQFF.

This clonotype has a handful of counts. CDR3 amino acids: CASSKVAGLGVKNIQYF. Written as DNA, the CDR3 is TGTGCCAGCAGCAAAGTGGCAGGGCTGGGGGTCAAAAACATTCAGTACTTC. This sequence joins TRBV21-1 and TRBJ2-4; the D call TRBD2 from the table was never checked on the DNA. TRBV21-1 is tagged as a pseudogene. This CDR3 comprises 17 residues.